The 28 T cell receptor beta chains reported below all come from one sample, sequenced in a study of T cell repertoires in cytomegalovirus infection (dated by TCRdb to the late 2010s). These receptors have no identified antigens. The treatment or condition label of this sample denotes: in vitro stimulation with specific CMV peptide epitopes to enrich CMV-specific T cells. The instrument was an Illumina HiSeq 1500. Through fastp at Q25 and MiXCR, TCRdb rebuilt clones from the public reads, retaining in-frame beta chains. Identical CDR3 proteins give one entry, which carries the most common genes and DNA. This sample holds around 310,000 distinct CDR3 sequences; 25% to 35% were observed only once. Of the sample, about 19% is held by the ten largest clones. The sequencing here drew on cultured PBMCs, taken from culture after CMV antigen stimulation. Receptors originate from a human donor in good health (CMV status not recorded). Some clones in this sample may be carry-over from other donors' samples.

This clonotype was recorded many times. This chain connects TRBV7-9 to TRBJ1-1; perhaps TRBD1 as D (5 bases). The V and J ends lost 3 bases and 5 bases respectively, with 13 bases between them. CDR1 is SEHNR and CDR2 is FQNEAQ in the germline V gene (reference sequence). The CDR3 extends over 14 amino acids. The CDR3 DNA follows: TGTGCCAGCAGCTTGTCCGGGGGGGATACTGAAGCTTTCTTT. This sequence encodes CASSLSGGDTEAFF.

Worth noting for this clonotype: A much larger clone sits a single nucleotide away, making a read error possible. J is TRBJ1-2 and V is TRBV7-2, with D tentatively TRBD1 (5 bases). This CDR3 is 14 amino acids long. The V end was cut by 5 bases, the J end by 5 bases, with 15 bases between. From germline, CDR1 is SGHTA and CDR2 FQGNSA. CDR3 in DNA: TGTACCAGCAGCCCCGTCAGTGGGGGGTATGGCTACACCTTC. Amino acid sequence: CTSSPVSGGYGYTF.

This chain links TRBV7-2 with TRBJ2-7, with D possibly TRBD1 on 5 matching bases. From germline, CDR1 is SGHTA and CDR2 FQGNSA. The CDR3 is 16 amino acids. V was pared by 5 bases and J by 0 bases, with 17 bases between. The CDR3 spells CASSKRTRPTSYEQYF. As DNA, the CDR3 is TGTGCCAGCAGCAAGAGGACAAGACCAACCTCCTACGAGCAGTACTTC.

V usage is TRBV12-3 or TRBV12-4 and J usage is TRBJ2-1; no definite D call. This CDR3 has 14 amino acids. V lost 6 bases and J lost 2, with 11 bases in between. The CDR3 spells CASSPHGPYNEQFF. The DNA of the CDR3 is TGTGCCAGCAGCCCTCATGGCCCCTACAATGAGCAGTTCTTC.

The rearrangement joins TRBV5-4 to TRBJ2-1; TRBD1 agrees at 9 bases. Germline CDR1 and CDR2: SGHNT and YYREEE (reference sequence). CDR3 size: 17 residues. V was clipped by 0 bases and J by 0 bases; unmatched bases: 4. The CDR3 here is CASSLGQGVSSYNEQFF. CDR3 coding DNA: TGTGCCAGCAGCTTGGGACAGGGGGTTTCCTCCTACAATGAGCAGTTCTTC.

This clonotype was seen a handful of times. The chain joins TRBV7-9 to TRBJ2-2; D gene ambiguous. This CDR3 has 12 amino acids. The V gene lost 11 bases and the J gene lost 1 base, with 8 bases spanning the gap. Germline V gene sequence: CDR1 SEHNR, CDR2 FQNEAQ (reference sequence). DNA of the CDR3: TGTGCCCTGGAATTGAACACCGGGGAGCTGTTTTTT. Translated, it gives CALELNTGELFF. Using reference TRBV7-9 and TRBJ2-2 for the parts outside the CDR3, the full variable domain is DTGVSQNPRHKITKRGQNVTFRCDPISEHNRLYWYRQTLGQGPEFLTYFQNEAQLEKSRLLSDRFSAERPKGSFSTLEIQRTEQGDSAMYLCALELNTGELFFGEGSRLTVL.

This clonotype was observed a handful of times. The gene calls are TRBV6-1 and TRBJ2-1; weak D call: TRBD1 (6 bases). With 0 bases removed from V and 2 bases from J, the gap between germline ends came to 11 bases. The germline gives CDR1 MNHNS, CDR2 SASEGT. This CDR3 spans 16 amino acids. The CDR3 DNA reads as TGTGCCAGCAGTGAAGCGGGACAAACTGCCTACAATGAGCAGTTCTTC. Encoded protein: CASSEAGQTAYNEQFF.

This clonotype was seen more than once but under ten times. This chain joins TRBV7-9 and TRBJ2-1, with 12 positions matching TRBD2. The trim removed 4 bases at V and 6 bases at J, leaving 4 bases unmatched. CDR1 SEHNR and CDR2 FQNEAQ come from the germline V gene (reference sequence). The CDR3 is 15 residues long. The CDR3 reads CASSWSLAGGNEQFF. DNA for the CDR3: TGTGCCAGCAGCTGGTCACTAGCGGGAGGCAATGAGCAGTTCTTC.

This clonotype appeared a few times. V is TRBV6-5 and J is TRBJ2-7, with D perhaps matching TRBD1 or TRBD2 (6 bases each). Trimming took 5 bases from V and 3 from J, leaving 14 bases between them. The CDR3 spans 14 residues. The germline V gene has CDR1 MNHEY and CDR2 SVGAGI. The CDR3 loop reads CASSTPGGGYEQYF. CDR3 bases: TGTGCCAGCAGTACCCCCGGAGGGGGCTACGAGCAGTACTTC.

The chain recombines TRBV29-1 with TRBJ1-5; D is unclear. V gave up 6 bases and J gave up 2 bases, with 11 bases separating them. CDR1 SQVTM and CDR2 ANQGSEA come from the germline V gene. CDR3 size: 13 residues. The CDR3 reads CSVARVGNQPQHF. Written as DNA, the CDR3 is TGCAGCGTCGCCCGGGTCGGCAATCAGCCCCAGCATTTT.

This clonotype has a handful of counts. At one end the junction does not follow the germline gene, possibly because of a read error. This chain connects TRBV7-7 to TRBJ1-2, with 10 bases lining up with TRBD1. This CDR3 is 15 amino acids long. Germline CDR1 is SSHAT and CDR2 is FNYEAQ (reference sequence). The CDR3 sequence is CASSLGQGGGDGYTF. CDR3 DNA sequence: TGTGCTAGCAGCCTCGGACAGGGGGGTGGGGATGGCTACACCTTC.

This chain's CDR3 is CSARDRGWGTSGSYEQYF. The CDR3 region has the DNA TGCAGTGCTAGAGATCGGGGTTGGGGGACTAGCGGGTCCTACGAGCAGTACTTC. This rearrangement joins TRBV20-1 to TRBJ2-7; 12 nucleotides align to TRBD2. This CDR3 comprises 18 residues. V was pared by 0 bases and J by 1 base, with 10 bases of the junction left unmatched. The germline V gene encodes CDR1 DFQATT and CDR2 SNEGSKA (reference sequence).

This clonotype has ten or more counts. This chain uses TRBV6-4 with TRBJ1-5; D gene ambiguous. The CDR3 contains 13 residues. Germline CDR1 reads MRHNA; CDR2 reads SNTAGT. Deletions cut 11 bases from V and 3 bases from J, with 14 bases between. The CDR3 nucleotides are TGTGCCCCATTGTCCCGGGACAATCAGCCCCAGCATTTT. Translating it yields CAPLSRDNQPQHF.

This clonotype has more than one count but fewer than ten. The J gene is TRBJ1-3, the V gene TRBV7-8; D is unresolved. The CDR3 has 15 amino acids. The germline V gene has CDR1 SGHVS and CDR2 FQNEAQ. The ends were cut back, 1 base at V and 1 base at J, with 8 bases in the middle. The CDR3 DNA reads TGTGCCAGCAGCTTAGATCCTCGTTCTGGAAACACCATATATTTT. It yields the protein CASSLDPRSGNTIYF.

This sequence joins TRBV5-4 and TRBJ2-1; 10 nucleotides align to TRBD2. Germline V gene sequence: CDR1 SGHNT, CDR2 YYREEE (reference sequence). The CDR3 length is 15 residues. With 2 bases clipped from V and 7 bases from J, the junction kept 6 bases outside the gene matches. CDR3 coding DNA: TGTGCCAGCAGCTTCGGGGTAGCGGGAGGTAATGAGCAGTTCTTC. Its translation is CASSFGVAGGNEQFF.

The chain has TRBV12-3 or TRBV12-4 and TRBJ1-3, with D possibly TRBD1 on 5 matching bases. This CDR3 has 15 amino acids. V shed 6 bases and J shed 0 bases, with 12 bases lying between them. The DNA of the CDR3 is TGTGCCAGCAGACCGGGGCCCTACTCTGGAAACACCATATATTTT. Translating gives CASRPGPYSGNTIYF.

This clonotype came up once. This chain joins TRBV11-3 and TRBJ2-3; TRBD1 matches 7 bases. Germline V lookup: CDR1 SGHNT, CDR2 YENEEA. V shed 4 bases, J shed 4 bases, and the junction held 11 bases outside the gene matches. This CDR3 spans 16 amino acids. CDR3 sequence: CASSWGDRAIADTQYF. In DNA form, the CDR3 reads TGTGCCAGCAGCTGGGGCGACAGGGCCATAGCAGATACGCAGTATTTT.

In its sample, this clonotype was seen a few times. This chain links TRBV2 with TRBJ1-1; D not certain. CDR1 is SNHLY and CDR2 is FYNNEI in the germline V gene. The CDR3 is made up of 13 amino acids. Trimming removed 3 bases from V and 4 bases from J, with 9 bases in between. CDR3: CASSDGRVTEAFF. The CDR3, as DNA: TGTGCCAGCAGTGACGGCCGGGTCACTGAAGCTTTCTTT.

This chain uses TRBV12-3 or TRBV12-4 with TRBJ1-3; D remains unclear. Between the trimmed V and J ends, which lost 5 bases and 2 bases, there was a span of 4 bases. The CDR3 has 12 amino acids. The CDR3 region is CASSRPGNTIYF. The CDR3 nucleotides read TGTGCCAGCAGTAGACCTGGAAACACCATATATTTT.

The chain recombines TRBV2 with TRBJ2-7; 7 bases line up with TRBD1. J lost 4 bases, V lost 10 bases, and 7 bases had no gene match. The CDR3 has 12 amino acids. CDR1 and CDR2 (germline): SNHLY, FYNNEI. The CDR3 sequence is CAMGTVGYEQYF. The CDR3 DNA sequence: TGTGCCATGGGGACAGTGGGTTACGAGCAGTACTTC.

This clonotype appeared a single time. The genes are TRBV12-3 or TRBV12-4 and TRBJ1-1, with 7 bases identical to TRBD1. J lost 5 bases, V lost 5 bases, and 11 bases had no gene match. The CDR3 has 15 amino acids. The CDR3 loop reads CASSRDSPKETEAFF. The CDR3 DNA sequence: TGTGCCAGCAGTCGGGACAGCCCGAAGGAGACTGAAGCTTTCTTT.

There are a few counts of this clonotype. This chain links TRBV29-1 with TRBJ1-6; D is perhaps TRBD1 (5 bases). The germline gives CDR1 SQVTM, CDR2 ANQGSEA. V lost 6 bases to trimming and J lost 10 bases, with 16 bases between them. CDR3 length equals 13 residues. CDR3 residues: CSVGQGEGSPLHF. The CDR3 nucleotides read TGCAGCGTCGGGCAGGGCGAGGGATCACCCCTCCACTTT.

This clonotype was detected a few times. The chain has TRBV6-5 and TRBJ1-5; D call uncertain. The CDR3 is 13 amino acids. V shed 2 bases and J shed 6 bases, with 8 bases lying between them. Germline loops: CDR1 MNHEY, CDR2 SVGAGI. CDR3 residues: CASSYGRTQPQHF. The CDR3 nucleotides are TGTGCCAGCAGTTACGGGAGAACTCAGCCCCAGCATTTT.

This clonotype was counted a single time. This chain uses TRBV18 with TRBJ2-7, with a weak D call TRBD2 (6 bases). With 2 bases removed from V and 0 bases from J, the gap between germline ends came to 14 bases. Germline V gene lookup returns CDR1 KGHSH and CDR2 LQKENI. The CDR3 loop spans 16 amino acids. In DNA form, the CDR3 reads TGTGCCAGCTCACCATCTAGCGTCCTGAGCTCCTACGAGCAGTACTTC. Translating gives CASSPSSVLSSYEQYF. Using reference TRBV18 and TRBJ2-7 for the parts outside the CDR3, the full variable domain is NAGVMQNPRHLVRRRGQEARLRCSPMKGHSHVYWYRQLPEEGLKFMVYLQKENIIDESGMPKERFSAEFPKEGPSILRIQQVVRGDSAAYFCASSPSSVLSSYEQYFGPGTRLTVT.

The rearrangement links TRBV5-1 to TRBJ2-1; 15 positions agree with TRBD2. The trim removed 2 bases at V and 2 bases at J, leaving 5 bases unmatched. Germline loops: CDR1 SGHRS, CDR2 YFSETQ. This CDR3 has 18 residues. CDR3 loop: CASSFDGTSGGTYNEQFF. CDR3 nucleotide sequence: TGCGCCAGCAGCTTCGATGGGACTAGCGGGGGGACCTACAATGAGCAGTTCTTC. The full variable domain, its missing parts supplied by reference TRBV5-1 and TRBJ2-1, is KAGVTQTPRYLIKTRGQQVTLSCSPISGHRSVSWYQQTPGQGLQFLFEYFSETQRNKGNFPGRFSGRQFSNSRSEMNVSTLELGDSALYLCASSFDGTSGGTYNEQFFGPGTRLTVL.

The chain is built from TRBV18 and TRBJ1-4; TRBD1 matches 8 bases. With 1 base clipped from V and 7 bases from J, the junction kept 5 bases outside the gene matches. Germline CDR1 KGHSH, CDR2 LQKENI. The CDR3 sequence is 15 residues long. The CDR3 bases are TGTGCCAGCTCACCACGACAGGGGTCGGGTGAAAAACTGTTTTTT. Amino acid sequence: CASSPRQGSGEKLFF. Using reference TRBV18 and TRBJ1-4 for the parts outside the CDR3, the full variable domain is NAGVMQNPRHLVRRRGQEARLRCSPMKGHSHVYWYRQLPEEGLKFMVYLQKENIIDESGMPKERFSAEFPKEGPSILRIQQVVRGDSAAYFCASSPRQGSGEKLFFGSGTQLSVL.

This clonotype was detected only a few times. V is TRBV19 and J is TRBJ2-3; the D gene is possibly TRBD2 (6 bases). V lost 2 bases to trimming and J lost 4 bases, with 19 bases between them. The CDR3 covers 17 residues. Germline V gene lookup returns CDR1 LNHDA and CDR2 SQIVND (reference sequence). The CDR3 coding sequence is TGTGCCAGTAGTATAAAGCGCGGCGGGGAGGCTTCAGATACGCAGTATTTT. Amino acids: CASSIKRGGEASDTQYF.

The rearrangement joins TRBV6-1 to TRBJ2-1, with 16 positions matching TRBD2. This CDR3 comprises 17 residues. In germline, CDR1 is MNHNS, CDR2 SASEGT. Unmatched junction bases numbered 11, after V lost 6 bases and J lost 9 bases. CDR3 loop: CASRRTGGLAGGGEQFF. The CDR3 DNA is TGTGCCAGCAGGAGGACAGGGGGACTAGCGGGAGGGGGTGAGCAGTTCTTC.